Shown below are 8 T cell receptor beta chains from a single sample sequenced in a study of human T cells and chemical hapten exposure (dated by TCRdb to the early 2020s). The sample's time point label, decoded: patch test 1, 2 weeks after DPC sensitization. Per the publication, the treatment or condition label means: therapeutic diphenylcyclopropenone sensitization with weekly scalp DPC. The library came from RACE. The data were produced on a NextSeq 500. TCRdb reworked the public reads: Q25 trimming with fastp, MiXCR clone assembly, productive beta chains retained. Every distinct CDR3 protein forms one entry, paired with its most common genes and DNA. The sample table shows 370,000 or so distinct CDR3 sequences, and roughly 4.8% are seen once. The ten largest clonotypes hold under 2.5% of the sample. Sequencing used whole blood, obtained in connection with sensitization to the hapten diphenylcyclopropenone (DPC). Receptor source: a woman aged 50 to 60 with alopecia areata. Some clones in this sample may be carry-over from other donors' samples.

The CDR3 here is CATSRYPNQPQHF. Written as DNA, the CDR3 is TGTGCCACCAGCAGATACCCAAATCAGCCCCAGCATTTT. The rearrangement links TRBV15 to TRBJ1-5; D unresolved. Trimming cost V 2 bases and J 4 bases, with 6 bases left between them. The CDR3 totals 13 residues. Germline CDR1 is LNHNV and CDR2 is YYDKDF (reference sequence).

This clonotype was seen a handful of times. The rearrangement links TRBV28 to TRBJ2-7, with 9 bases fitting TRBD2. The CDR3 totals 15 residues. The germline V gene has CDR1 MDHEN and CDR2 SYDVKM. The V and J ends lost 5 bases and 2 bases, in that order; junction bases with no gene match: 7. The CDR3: CASSGGRADPYEQYF. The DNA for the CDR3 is TGTGCCAGCAGTGGCGGGAGGGCCGATCCCTACGAGCAGTACTTC. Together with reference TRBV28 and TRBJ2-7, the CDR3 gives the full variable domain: DVKVTQSSRYLVKRTGEKVFLECVQDMDHENMFWYRQDPGLGLRLIYFSYDVKMKEKGDIPEGYSVSREKKERFSLILESASTNQTSMYLCASSGGRADPYEQYFGPGTRLTVT.

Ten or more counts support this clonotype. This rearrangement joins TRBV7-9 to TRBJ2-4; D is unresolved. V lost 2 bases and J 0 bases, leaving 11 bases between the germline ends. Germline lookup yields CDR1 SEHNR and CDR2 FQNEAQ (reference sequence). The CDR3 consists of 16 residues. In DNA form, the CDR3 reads TGTGCCAGCAGCTTATCAGCGCCACTAGCCAAAAACATTCAGTACTTC. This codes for CASSLSAPLAKNIQYF.

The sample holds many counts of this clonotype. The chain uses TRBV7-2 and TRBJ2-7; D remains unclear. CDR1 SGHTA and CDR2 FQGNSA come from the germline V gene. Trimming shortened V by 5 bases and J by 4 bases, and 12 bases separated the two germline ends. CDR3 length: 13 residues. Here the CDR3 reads CASSPLSRYEQYF. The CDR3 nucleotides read TGTGCCAGCAGCCCCCTAAGTAGGTACGAGCAGTACTTC. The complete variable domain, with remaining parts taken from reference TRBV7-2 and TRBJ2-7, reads GAGVSQSPSNKVTEKGKDVELRCDPISGHTALYWYRQSLGQGLEFLIYFQGNSAPDKSGLPSDRFSAERTGGSVSTLTIQRTQQEDSAVYLCASSPLSRYEQYFGPGTRLTVT.

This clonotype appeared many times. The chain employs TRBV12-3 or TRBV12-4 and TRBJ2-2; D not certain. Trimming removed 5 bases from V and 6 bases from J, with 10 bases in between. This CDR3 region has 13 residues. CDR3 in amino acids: CASSPWSAGELFF. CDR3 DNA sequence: TGTGCCAGCAGTCCCTGGAGCGCCGGGGAGCTGTTTTTT.

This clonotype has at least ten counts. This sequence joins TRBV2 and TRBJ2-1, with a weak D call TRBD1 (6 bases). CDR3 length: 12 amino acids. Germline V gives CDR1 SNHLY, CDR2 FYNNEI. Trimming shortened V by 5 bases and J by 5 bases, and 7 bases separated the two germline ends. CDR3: CASSRQDNEQFF. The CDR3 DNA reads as TGTGCCAGCAGTAGACAGGACAATGAGCAGTTCTTC.

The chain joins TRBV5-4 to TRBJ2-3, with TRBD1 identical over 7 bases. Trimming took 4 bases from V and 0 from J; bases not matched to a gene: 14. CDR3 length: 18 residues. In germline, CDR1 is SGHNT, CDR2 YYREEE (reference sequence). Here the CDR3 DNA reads TGTGCCAGCAGCGGTCGGGACAGATCCATCACTAGCACAGATACGCAGTATTTT. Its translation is CASSGRDRSITSTDTQYF. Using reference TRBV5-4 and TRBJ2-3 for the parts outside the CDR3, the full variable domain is ETGVTQSPTHLIKTRGQQVTLRCSSQSGHNTVSWYQQALGQGPQFIFQYYREEENGRGNFPPRFSGLQFPNYSSELNVNALELDDSALYLCASSGRDRSITSTDTQYFGPGTRLTVL.

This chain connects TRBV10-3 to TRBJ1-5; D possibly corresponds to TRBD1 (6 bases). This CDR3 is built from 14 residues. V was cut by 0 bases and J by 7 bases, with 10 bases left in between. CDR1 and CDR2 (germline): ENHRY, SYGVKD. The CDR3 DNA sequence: TGTGCCATCAGTGAGTCAGGACAGAGGCAGCCCCAGCATTTT. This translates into CAISESGQRQPQHF.